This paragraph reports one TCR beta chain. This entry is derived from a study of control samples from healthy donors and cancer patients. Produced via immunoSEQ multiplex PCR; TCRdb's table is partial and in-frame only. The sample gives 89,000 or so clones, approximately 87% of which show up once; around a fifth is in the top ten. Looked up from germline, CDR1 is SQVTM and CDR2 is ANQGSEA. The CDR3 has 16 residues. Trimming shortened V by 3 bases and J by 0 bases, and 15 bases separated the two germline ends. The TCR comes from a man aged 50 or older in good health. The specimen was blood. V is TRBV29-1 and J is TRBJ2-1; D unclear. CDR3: CSVEGGSPSSYNEQFF. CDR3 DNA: TGCAGCGTTGAGGGCGGATCCCCCAGCTCCTACAATGAGCAGTTCTTC.